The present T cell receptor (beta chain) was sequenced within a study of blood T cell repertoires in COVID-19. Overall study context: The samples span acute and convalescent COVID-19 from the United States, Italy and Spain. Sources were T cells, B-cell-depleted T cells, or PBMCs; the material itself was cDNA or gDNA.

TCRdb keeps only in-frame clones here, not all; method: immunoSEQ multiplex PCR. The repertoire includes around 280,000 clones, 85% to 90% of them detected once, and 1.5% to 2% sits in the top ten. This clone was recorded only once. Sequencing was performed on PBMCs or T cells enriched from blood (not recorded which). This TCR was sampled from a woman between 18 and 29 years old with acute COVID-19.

DNA of the CDR3: TGCGCCAGCGGATCGGGAGATACGCAGTATTTT. As protein: CASGSGDTQYF. The chain joins TRBV4-1 to TRBJ2-3; D remains ambiguous. Trimming removed 8 bases at V and 5 bases at J, with 8 bases between. The CDR3 length is 11 residues. CDR1 is MGHRA and CDR2 is YSYEKL in the germline V gene.